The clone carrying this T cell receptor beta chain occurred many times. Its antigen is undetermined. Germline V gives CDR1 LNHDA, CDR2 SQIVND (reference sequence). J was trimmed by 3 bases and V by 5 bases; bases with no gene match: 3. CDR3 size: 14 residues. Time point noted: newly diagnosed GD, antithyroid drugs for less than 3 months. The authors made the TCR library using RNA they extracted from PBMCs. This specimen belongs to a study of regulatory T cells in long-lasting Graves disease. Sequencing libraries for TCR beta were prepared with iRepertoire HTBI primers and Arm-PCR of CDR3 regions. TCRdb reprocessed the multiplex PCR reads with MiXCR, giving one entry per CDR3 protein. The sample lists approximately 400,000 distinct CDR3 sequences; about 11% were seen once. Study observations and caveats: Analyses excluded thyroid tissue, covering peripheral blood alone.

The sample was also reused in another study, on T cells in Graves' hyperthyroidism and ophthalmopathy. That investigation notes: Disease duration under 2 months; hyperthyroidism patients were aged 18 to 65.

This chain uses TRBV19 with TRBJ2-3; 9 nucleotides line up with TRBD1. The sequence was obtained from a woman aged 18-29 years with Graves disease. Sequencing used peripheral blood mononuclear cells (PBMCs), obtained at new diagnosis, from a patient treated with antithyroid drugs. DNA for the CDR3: TGTGCCAGTAGTTCCGGGACAGGGACAGATACGCAGTATTTT. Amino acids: CASSSGTGTDTQYF.